This entry concerns a single T cell receptor (beta chain). Antigen unknown. Germline CDR1 is SGHTA and CDR2 is FQGTGA. V was trimmed by 5 bases and J by 1 base, leaving 14 bases between them. The CDR3 is 16 residues long. The data originate from a study of cytomegalovirus exposure and HLA in healthy donors. Study-wide points: Across HLA loci, a later analysis found differing TCR association rates, with DRB1 most and HLA-C fewest. A few V segments could not be told apart, such as TRBV6-2 and TRBV6-3, and were left out. TCR beta V segments were, for the most part, productive about 87% or about 30% of the time in an earlier analysis.

The PCR was carried out with 60 Vbeta primers and 13 Jbeta primers. Libraries were prepared by immunoSEQ multiplex PCR; TCRdb keeps only in-frame clonotypes and omits some of them. This table has about 260,000 clones, approximately 85% appearing once. The TCR sequence derives from a woman aged 40-49 years in good health and CMV-seropositive. The genes are TRBV7-3 and TRBJ2-2, with unresolved D. Sequenced input: PBMCs. For the CDR3, the DNA is TGTGCCAGCAGCCGCCGTGGCATCGTGAACACCGGGGAGCTGTTTTTT. Protein sequence: CASSRRGIVNTGELFF.